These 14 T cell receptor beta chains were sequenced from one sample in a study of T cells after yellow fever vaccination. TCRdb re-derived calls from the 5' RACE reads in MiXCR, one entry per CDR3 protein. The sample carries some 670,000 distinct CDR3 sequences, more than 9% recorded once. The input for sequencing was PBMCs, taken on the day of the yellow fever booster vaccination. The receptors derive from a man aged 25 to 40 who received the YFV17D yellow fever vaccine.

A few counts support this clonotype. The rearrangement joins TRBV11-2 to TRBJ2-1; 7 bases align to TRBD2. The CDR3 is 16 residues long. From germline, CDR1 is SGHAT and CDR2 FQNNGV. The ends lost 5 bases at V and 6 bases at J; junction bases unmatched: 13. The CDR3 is CASSPRAGGRSNEQFF. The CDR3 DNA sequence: TGTGCCAGCAGCCCCAGGGCGGGCGGGAGAAGCAATGAGCAGTTCTTC.

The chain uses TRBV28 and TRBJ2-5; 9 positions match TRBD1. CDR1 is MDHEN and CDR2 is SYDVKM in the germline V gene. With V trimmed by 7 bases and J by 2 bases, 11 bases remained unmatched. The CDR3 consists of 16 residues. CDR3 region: CASTLGQGRGQETQYF. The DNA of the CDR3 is TGTGCCAGCACCTTAGGACAGGGGCGAGGTCAAGAGACCCAGTACTTC.

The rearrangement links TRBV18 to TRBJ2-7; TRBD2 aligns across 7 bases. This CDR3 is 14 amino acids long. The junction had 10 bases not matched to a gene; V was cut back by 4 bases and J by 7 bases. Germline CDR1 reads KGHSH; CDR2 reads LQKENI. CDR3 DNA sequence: TGTGCCAGCTCACGCGGGAGCCACTCCGGGGAGCAGTACTTC. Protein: CASSRGSHSGEQYF.

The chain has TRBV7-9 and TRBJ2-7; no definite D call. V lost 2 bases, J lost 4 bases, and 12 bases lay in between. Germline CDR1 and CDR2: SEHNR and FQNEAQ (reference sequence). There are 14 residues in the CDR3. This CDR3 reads CASSLSPSKYEQYF. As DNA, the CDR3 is TGTGCCAGCAGCTTAAGCCCGTCAAAATACGAGCAGTACTTC.

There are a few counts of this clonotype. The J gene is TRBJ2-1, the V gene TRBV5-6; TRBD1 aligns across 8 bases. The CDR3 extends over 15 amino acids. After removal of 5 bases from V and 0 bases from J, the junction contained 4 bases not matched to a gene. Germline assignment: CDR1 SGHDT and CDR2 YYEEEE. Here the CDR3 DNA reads TGTGCCAGCAGAAAGACAGGGGTCTCCTACAATGAGCAGTTCTTC. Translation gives CASRKTGVSYNEQFF.

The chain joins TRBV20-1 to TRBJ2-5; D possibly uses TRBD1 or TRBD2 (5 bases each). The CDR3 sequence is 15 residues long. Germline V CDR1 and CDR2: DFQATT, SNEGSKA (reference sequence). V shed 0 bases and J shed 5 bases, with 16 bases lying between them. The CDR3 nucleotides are TGCAGTGCTAGAGATTGGGGACGGGGCTTGGAGACCCAGTACTTC. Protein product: CSARDWGRGLETQYF.

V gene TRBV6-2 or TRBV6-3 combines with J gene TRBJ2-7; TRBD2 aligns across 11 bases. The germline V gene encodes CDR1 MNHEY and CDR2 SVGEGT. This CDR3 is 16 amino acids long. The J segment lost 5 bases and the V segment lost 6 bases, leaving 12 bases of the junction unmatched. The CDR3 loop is CASSPGLAVPWDEQYF. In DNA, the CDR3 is TGTGCCAGCAGCCCGGGACTAGCGGTTCCCTGGGACGAGCAGTACTTC.

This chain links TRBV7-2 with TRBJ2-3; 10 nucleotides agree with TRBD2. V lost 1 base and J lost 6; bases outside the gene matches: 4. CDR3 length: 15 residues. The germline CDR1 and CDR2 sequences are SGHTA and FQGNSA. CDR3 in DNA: TGTGCCAGCAGCTTAGGTAGCGGGAGGTTTGATACGCAGTATTTT. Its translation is CASSLGSGRFDTQYF.

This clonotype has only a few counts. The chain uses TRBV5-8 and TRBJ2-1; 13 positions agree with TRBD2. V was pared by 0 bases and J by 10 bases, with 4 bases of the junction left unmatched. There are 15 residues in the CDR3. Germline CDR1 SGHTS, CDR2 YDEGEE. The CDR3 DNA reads TGTGCCAGCAGCTTGGGGACTAGCGGGAGTCAGGAGCAGTTCTTC. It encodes CASSLGTSGSQEQFF.

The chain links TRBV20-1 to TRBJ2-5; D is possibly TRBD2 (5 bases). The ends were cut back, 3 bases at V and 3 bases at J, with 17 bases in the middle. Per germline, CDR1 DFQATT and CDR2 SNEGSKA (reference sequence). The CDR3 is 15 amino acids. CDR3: CSASDPGKKEETQYF. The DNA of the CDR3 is TGCAGTGCTAGCGATCCGGGGAAGAAGGAAGAGACCCAGTACTTC.

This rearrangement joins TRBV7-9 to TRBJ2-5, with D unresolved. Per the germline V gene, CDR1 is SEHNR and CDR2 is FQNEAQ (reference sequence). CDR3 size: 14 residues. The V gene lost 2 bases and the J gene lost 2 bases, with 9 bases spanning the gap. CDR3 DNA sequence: TGTGCCAGCAGCTTATATGGCTCACAAGAGACCCAGTACTTC. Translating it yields CASSLYGSQETQYF.

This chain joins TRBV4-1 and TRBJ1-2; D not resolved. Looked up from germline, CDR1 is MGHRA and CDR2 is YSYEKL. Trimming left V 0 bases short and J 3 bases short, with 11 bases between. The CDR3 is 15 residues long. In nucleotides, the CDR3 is TGCGCCAGCAGCCAAGAATCTGGGGTGTACTATGGCTACACCTTC. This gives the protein CASSQESGVYYGYTF.

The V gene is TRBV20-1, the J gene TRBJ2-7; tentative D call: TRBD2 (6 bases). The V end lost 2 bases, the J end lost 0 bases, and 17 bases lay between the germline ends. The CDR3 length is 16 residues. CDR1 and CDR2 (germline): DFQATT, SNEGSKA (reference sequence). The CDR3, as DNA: TGCAGTGCTAGATCGGCAAGCGGGTTGAGCTCCTACGAGCAGTACTTC. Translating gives CSARSASGLSSYEQYF.

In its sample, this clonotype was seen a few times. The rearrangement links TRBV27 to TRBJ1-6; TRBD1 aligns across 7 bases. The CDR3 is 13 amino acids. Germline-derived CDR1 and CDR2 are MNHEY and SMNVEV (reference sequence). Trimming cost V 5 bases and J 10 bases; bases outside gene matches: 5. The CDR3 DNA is TGTGCCAGCAGTCACACAGGGGTCTCACCCCTCCACTTT. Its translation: CASSHTGVSPLHF.